This record concerns one T cell receptor beta chain sequence. The data derive from a study of blood T cell repertoires in COVID-19. At the level of the study: From T cells, B-cell-depleted T cells, or PBMCs came the material, which was cDNA or gDNA.

In the source study's methods: Counts of nucleated cells, estimated from reference gene primer amplification, were obtained. Clones were read by immunoSEQ multiplex PCR, and TCRdb kept only the in-frame ones, dropping some. The V and J calls and clone size come from that table; D and trimming were worked out from the DNA. Among about 78,000 clones listed, 86% were seen once. V trimming: 7 bases; J trimming: 3 bases; junction bases outside the gene matches: 3. The CDR3 is 14 amino acids. Per the germline V gene, CDR1 is SNHLY and CDR2 is FYNNEI. This sequence originates from a man aged 50 to 59 with active or convalescent COVID-19. The V gene is TRBV2, the J gene TRBJ2-1, with 10 bases matching TRBD2. Sequenced material: peripheral blood. CDR3 amino acids: CASIAGGRYNEQFF. DNA for the CDR3: TGTGCCAGCATAGCGGGGGGCCGCTACAATGAGCAGTTCTTC. Full variable domain (missing parts from reference TRBV2 and TRBJ2-1): EPEVTQTPSHQVTQMGQEVILRCVPISNHLYFYWYRQILGQKVEFLVSFYNNEISEKSEIFDDQFSVERPDGSNFTLKIRSTKLEDSAMYFCASIAGGRYNEQFFGPGTRLTVL.